The text below deals with one T cell receptor (beta chain). Its antigen target is currently unknown. Within one base of it there is no much larger clone, and no base qualities were kept. The library was generated by the immunoSEQ multiplex PCR assay. The multiplex PCR relied on a mix of 60 forward primers for TCR Vbeta segments and 13 reverse primers for TCR Jbeta segments. The CDR3 region of rearranged TCR beta genes was amplified from genomic DNA by a multiplex PCR assay. On the Illumina HiSeq System, the amplified TCR beta libraries were sequenced as 87-base-pair reads. In the source study's methods: A later analysis counted about 80 million unique TCR beta chains across the 550 to 800 repertoires, and about 10 million of these chains were shared by at least two donors. Raw reads were error-corrected and collapsed into unique sequences by a nearest-neighbor algorithm in which closely related sequences were merged to remove PCR and sequencing errors. CDR3 sequences were aligned to IMGT reference sequences to assign V, D and J gene segments. For a sequence to be retained, at least a six-nucleotide match to both a V gene segment and a J gene segment was required. Rearrangements were classified as productive when the CDR3 lacked stop codons and remained in frame with V and J, and all other rearrangements were classified as non-productive. CDR3 was defined according to IMGT convention as the region running from the second conserved V-encoded cysteine to the conserved J-encoded phenylalanine. The earlier analysis of 500 to 650 of the donors excluded any sequence lacking an unambiguous match to a single V gene segment. An earlier analysis of 450 to 650 of the donors called V segments functional above 56.7% productive rearrangements and segregating when the between-donor standard deviation exceeded 5%. A statistical classification framework was built to diagnose cytomegalovirus status from the catalog of TCR beta chain sequences. In a later analysis, TCR nucleotide sequences were compared against IMGT/GENE-DB human TR gene sequences so that V and J genes could be assigned. A later analysis assigned CDR3 sequences and most-parsimonious VDJ recombination scenarios with the TCRdist pipeline. A later analysis defined each TCR beta chain by its CDR3 amino acid sequence plus V-gene family, and excluded reads lacking a unique V-gene family. A later analysis removed 500 to 650 highly shared, low-generation-probability nucleotide sequences to deal with suspected cross-contamination and a sequencing artifact. For each public chain, a later analysis derived a clonal expansion index from normalized ranks of inferred template counts within each repertoire. In a later analysis, generation probabilities were computed with a VDJ recombination model fitted to out-of-frame rearrangements, and the resulting probabilities were checked against IGoR. Hypergeometric tests were used in a later analysis to score TCR-TCR, TCR-HLA and TCR-CMV co-occurrence, with a repertoire-size bias correction applied to the TCR pairs. False discovery rates were estimated in a later analysis by permuting HLA or CMV assignments 20 times. In a later analysis, co-occurring TCRs were grouped using DBSCAN, with TCRdist sequence similarity added in when clustering inside HLA-allele-positive subsets. Co-occurrence clustering excluded repertoires with fewer than 30,000 or more than 120,000 public chains, plus five with anomalous nucleotide sharing. Held by TCRdb, this immuneACCESS table contains in-frame sequences only and omits some clones. Under half of the omission traces to an unresolved V gene where checked; the cause of the rest is unknown. The V and J calls and the clone size are those of that table, but D and trimming were determined from the DNA. This sample gives about 98,000 clones in total; around four fifths of them show up just once. The ten largest clones add up to under 4.5% of the sample.

This entry is derived from a study of cytomegalovirus exposure and HLA in healthy donors (dated by TCRdb to 2016 to 2017). Context from the whole study: According to an earlier analysis of a few hundred of the donors, some 180 million T cells yielded 117 million unique TCR beta sequences and less than 300 Gb of sequence data. About 300 gigabases of sequencing data and around 88 million unique TCR sequences made up an early release that covered roughly 670 HLA-typed donors. Of the approximately 400 genotyped donors, approximately 82% fell in the genetic ancestry cluster associated with self-reported Caucasian donors. The study was designed to test whether signatures of past pathogen exposure could be identified by cataloging public T cell receptors. The T cell repertoires of some 700 subjects were profiled by immunosequencing and related to cytomegalovirus serostatus. Along with the approximately 700-subject first cohort, a separate validation cohort of approximately 110 different subjects was used. High-throughput TCR immunosequencing, statistical association of individual TCRs with disease status, and machine learning were combined to predict cytomegalovirus infection status. A later analysis re-analyzed previously published TCR beta repertoires from approximately 670 donors and added high-resolution HLA genotyping to study TCR occurrence patterns. The later analysis used no new phenotypic data to find candidate immune exposures, relying instead on TCR beta sequences and their occurrence across donors. To decide whether each TCR beta V gene segment behaved as functional or pseudogenic, an earlier analysis of some 600 of the donors relied on high-throughput TCR beta sequencing. Donor age, sex, ethnicity and CMV serostatus were compiled alongside the repertoire data. In a later genetic analysis, genome-wide SNP genotypes for about 55% of the roughly 700 donors were used, and that subset was treated as a discovery cohort. Every discovery cohort repertoire had been produced on one sequencing platform. HLA typing included class I and class II loci at four-digit resolution. The number of typed donors differed by locus: roughly 629-640 for A, B, C, DRB1 and DQB1; some 500 for DQA1; fewer than 610 for DPA1; and some 470 for DPB1. About 5 DR-DQ haplotypes were handled as single units for association and clustering, since linkage in the cohort was strong. On average, 235,054 unique TCR beta nucleotide sequences were sequenced per donor among fewer than 500 genotyped donors of the cohort, with 15% to 20% of those sequences being non-productive. Study-wide conclusions, independent of this receptor: This cohort had only TCR beta chains sequenced, and the lack of alpha or paired-chain data limited which features could be detected. A further reported finding was that TCR beta sequences accurately predicted the HLA-A and HLA-B alleles for most subjects in the first cohort. Presence/absence analyses assumed roughly uniform sequencing depth across donors, an assumption that may not hold. HLA typing was unavailable for some donors at each locus, so association tests used only the typed subset. A total of roughly 160 TCR beta chains were listed by the study as associated with cytomegalovirus. CMV serostatus was the only immune exposure information available for the cohort. A later genetic analysis reported fewer N-insertions in productive TCRs among donors in an Asian-associated ancestry cluster than the roughly 640-donor mean. Compared with equally common non-associated chains, HLA-associated TCR beta chains in a later analysis were more clonally expanded and had lower generation probabilities. The 87-base-pair reads could not distinguish some IMGT-functional V segments, including TRBV6-2 and TRBV6-3, so those segments were excluded. In a later analysis, 15,000 to 20,000 TCR beta sequences were associated with specific HLA alleles at a false discovery rate of 0.05. In an earlier analysis of over 550 of the donors, most TCR beta V segments were observed in productive rearrangements about 87% or about 30% of the time, broadly matching IMGT annotations. Seventeen rarely observed V segments, including chromosome 9 orphons, were excluded from the earlier analysis of about 610 of the donors because counts were too low. Most TCR sequences were seen in very few donors, while some public TCRs were found in many individuals. The sequencing pipeline was judged likely to have produced a cluster of highly shared sequence variants as a technical artifact. The authors suggested that the approach could potentially be extended to other disease states and immunological phenotypes. According to a later analysis, most CMV-associated TCR beta chains appeared to be HLA-restricted, and the HLA associations seemed to be driven largely by CMV exposure. According to a later analysis, parvovirus B19, influenza, CMV and Epstein-Barr virus appeared linked to several top co-occurrence clusters. In a later analysis, the rate of TCR association differed among HLA loci, with DRB1 alleles having the most associated TCRs and HLA-C alleles having the fewest. Linkage disequilibrium might explain the correlated functional status among segregating V segments, but an unknown experimental factor could not be ruled out. When HLA alleles, especially DR and DQ, strongly co-occurred, attributing TCR associations to individual alleles was difficult. The classifier was reported to diagnose cytomegalovirus status with high specificity and sensitivity in both the original and validation cohorts. In vitro tests confirmed that a few of the cytomegalovirus-associated TCR beta chains recognize cytomegalovirus antigens. An association between a missense DCLRE1C variant and V-gene and J-gene trimming of TCR beta chains was found in a later genetic analysis and replicated in an independent cohort.

The cohort consisted of hundreds of healthy bone marrow donors. At the time of sampling, all cohort members were nominally healthy, though unrecorded immune exposures were likely present. The donor tested CMV seropositive, placing the donor among the 290 or so seropositive members of the cohort. Every donor gave a peripheral blood sample, and the peripheral blood mononuclear cells from that sample were used for TCR beta sequencing. The Qiagen DNeasy Blood Extraction Kit was used to extract genomic DNA from the blood cell samples. The germline V gene gives CDR1 as SGHRS and CDR2 as YFSETQ. The CDR3 holds 16 amino acids from the cysteine to the phenylalanine. Kept here is only the CDR3 DNA, which spans 48 bases and is read in frame from base 1. The junction shows trimming of 3 bases on V and 2 bases on J, and the gene matches do not reach 5 bases of it.

The receptor was isolated from a female donor in good health and CMV-seropositive. What was sequenced was PBMCs. The rearrangement combines TRBV5-1 with TRBJ1-3, with 10 junctional bases fitting TRBD1. The nucleotide sequence is given as TGCGCCAGCAGCTGGGACAGGGGAGAGGCTGGAAACACCATATATTTT. Its translation is CASSWDRGEAGNTIYF.